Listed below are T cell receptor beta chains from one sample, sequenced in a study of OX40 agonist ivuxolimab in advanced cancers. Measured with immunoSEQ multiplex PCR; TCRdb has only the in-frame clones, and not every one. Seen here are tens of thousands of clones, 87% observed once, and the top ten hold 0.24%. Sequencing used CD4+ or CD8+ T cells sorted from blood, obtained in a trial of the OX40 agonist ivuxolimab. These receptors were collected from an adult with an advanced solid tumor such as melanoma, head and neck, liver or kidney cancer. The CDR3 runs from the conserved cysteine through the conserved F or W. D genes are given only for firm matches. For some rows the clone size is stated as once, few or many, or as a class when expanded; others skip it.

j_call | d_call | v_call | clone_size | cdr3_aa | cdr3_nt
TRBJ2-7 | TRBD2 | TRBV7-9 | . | CASSFRGEENEQYF | TGTGCCAGCAGCTTTCGGGGGGAGGAAAACGAGCAGTACTTC
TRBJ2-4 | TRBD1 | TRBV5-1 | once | CASSLITGQGALAKNIQYF | TGCGCCAGCAGCTTGATCACGGGACAGGGGGCCTTGGCCAAAAACATTCAGTACTTC
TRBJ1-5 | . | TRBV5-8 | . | CASSLVMAGLNQPQHF | TGTGCCAGCAGCTTGGTTATGGCAGGGCTGAATCAGCCCCAGCATTTT
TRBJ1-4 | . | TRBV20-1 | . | CSAYLGGKLFF | TGCAGTGCCTACCTCGGGGGAAAACTGTTTTTT
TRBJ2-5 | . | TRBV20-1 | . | CSVRRGETQYF | TGCAGTGTCCGGCGAGGGGAGACCCAGTACTTC
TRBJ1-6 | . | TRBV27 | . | CASRSQGFLNSPLHF | TGTGCCAGTCGGAGTCAGGGTTTTCTAAATTCACCCCTCCACTTT
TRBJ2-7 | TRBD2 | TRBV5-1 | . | CASSLVFWSGRAISPYEQYF | TGCGCCAGCAGCTTGGTGTTTTGGAGCGGGAGGGCAATTAGTCCCTACGAGCAGTACTTC
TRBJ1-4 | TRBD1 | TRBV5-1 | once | CASSLDGQGTNEKLFF | TGCGCCAGCAGCCTCGACGGACAGGGGACGAATGAAAAACTGTTTTTT
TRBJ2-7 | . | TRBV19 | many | CASRYTPEGSYEQYF | TGTGCCAGTCGATACACCCCAGAGGGCTCCTACGAGCAGTACTTC
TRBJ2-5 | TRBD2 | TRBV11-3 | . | CASSGGGTSGIGQETQYF | TGTGCCAGCAGCGGAGGCGGGACTAGCGGGATCGGCCAAGAGACCCAGTACTTC
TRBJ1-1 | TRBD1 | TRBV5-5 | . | CASIWGQGHMNTEAFF | TGTGCCAGCATCTGGGGACAGGGGCACATGAACACTGAAGCTTTCTTT
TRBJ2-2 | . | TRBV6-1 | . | CASSEPYREAGELFF | TGTGCCAGCAGTGAACCGTACAGGGAGGCCGGGGAGCTGTTTTTT
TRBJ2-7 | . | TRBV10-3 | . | CAISERDKEVYEQYF | TGTGCCATCAGTGAGAGGGACAAAGAGGTCTACGAGCAGTACTTC
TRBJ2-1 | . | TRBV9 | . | CASSVAVKGEQFF | TGTGCCAGCAGCGTAGCTGTGAAAGGTGAGCAGTTCTTC
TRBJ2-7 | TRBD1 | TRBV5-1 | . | CASSLAAGQGMREQYF | TGCGCCAGCAGCTTAGCGGCGGGACAGGGGATGCGCGAGCAGTACTTC
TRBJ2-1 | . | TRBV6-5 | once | CASSPSRPSHEQFF | TGTGCCAGCAGTCCTTCTCGGCCTTCGCATGAGCAGTTCTTC
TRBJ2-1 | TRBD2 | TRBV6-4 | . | CASSAGTSGHNEQFF | TGTGCCAGCAGCGCCGGGACTAGCGGACACAATGAGCAGTTCTTC
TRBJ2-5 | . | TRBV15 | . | CATSSRHTQETQYF | TGTGCCACCAGCTCAAGACATACTCAAGAGACCCAGTACTTC
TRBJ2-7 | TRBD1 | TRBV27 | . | CARKHWDRGTYEQYF | TGTGCCAGGAAACACTGGGACAGGGGAACCTACGAGCAGTACTTC
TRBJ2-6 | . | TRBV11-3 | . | CASSLESYGGLSGANVLTF | TGTGCCAGCAGCTTAGAATCTTATGGCGGACTCTCTGGGGCCAACGTCCTGACTTTC
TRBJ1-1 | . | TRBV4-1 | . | CASSFLGLDTEAFF | TGCGCCAGCAGCTTCCTAGGCCTGGACACTGAAGCTTTCTTT
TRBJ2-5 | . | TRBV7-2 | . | CASSQIPARGRVETQYF | TGTGCCAGCAGCCAAATTCCGGCCCGGGGCAGGGTGGAGACCCAGTACTTC
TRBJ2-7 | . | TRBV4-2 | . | CASSEGGLSYEQYF | TGTGCCAGCAGCGAGGGGGGACTATCCTACGAGCAGTACTTC
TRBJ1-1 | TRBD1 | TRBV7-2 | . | CASSLDPGQAEAFF | TGTGCCAGCAGCTTAGACCCAGGACAGGCCGAAGCTTTCTTT
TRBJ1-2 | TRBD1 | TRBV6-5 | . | CASSYRGPYGYTF | TGTGCCAGCAGTTACAGGGGGCCCTATGGCTACACCTTC
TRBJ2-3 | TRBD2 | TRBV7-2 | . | CASSLALSRTSGRARYF | TGTGCCAGCAGCTTAGCTCTTTCCAGGACTAGCGGGAGGGCCAGGTATTTT